This TCR beta chain emerged from a study of a mutant IDH1 vaccine in newly diagnosed glioma. Study-wide context: Radiotherapy alone preceded vaccination by 4-6 weeks; alternatively, vaccination started with temozolomide cycles. An approximately 62% male, around 38% female split and a mean age of around 37 years characterized treated patients. Earlier care involved radiotherapy, temozolomide, or both, and the majority received both. Visits V12 and V13 fell at weeks 35 and 47, respectively.

About this clone itself: The antigen is undetermined.

The CDR3 contains 16 residues. Germline trimming cut 8 bases from V and 6 bases from J; bases unmatched to any gene: 15. In germline, CDR1 is MNHEY, CDR2 SMNVEV (reference sequence). The table came from immunoSEQ multiplex PCR; TCRdb's copy has only in-frame clones and leaves some out. This table has some 50,000 clones, 70% to 85% appearing once. Time point specified: week 47, end of study. Each dose delivered 300 ug of mutant IDH1 20-mer peptide subcutaneously with imiquimod. The material sequenced was PBMCs, taken from a glioma patient whose treatment included an IDH1 peptide vaccine. This clonotype was sampled from a woman aged 25 to 39 with glioma. Some clones in this sample may be carry-over from other donors' samples. This chain links TRBV27 with TRBJ1-2; TRBD1 agrees at 10 bases. CDR3 amino acids: CASGRDRGLRVDGYTF. CDR3 sequence (DNA): TGTGCCAGCGGCCGGGACAGGGGCCTTCGGGTTGATGGCTACACCTTC.